The 17 T cell receptor beta chains listed next were all sequenced from one sample in a study of identifying expanded T cells in peripheral blood. Assay used: immunoSEQ multiplex PCR; TCRdb lists only in-frame clones, some missing. Found here are under 130,000 clones, roughly 90% of them singletons; the top ten hold about 16%. The sequencing input was blood. The origin of the receptors is a person aged 18 to 75 in good health.

This chain connects TRBV4-1 to TRBJ2-1, with a tentative D call TRBD2 (5 bases). The CDR3 has 14 residues. V was trimmed by 0 bases and J by 10 bases, leaving 13 bases between them. Germline V gene lookup returns CDR1 MGHRA and CDR2 YSYEKL. Written as DNA, the CDR3 is TGCGCCAGCAGCCAAGAAATCGGGGTTATCGAGCAGTTCTTC. Amino acids: CASSQEIGVIEQFF.

The chain employs TRBV30 and TRBJ2-2, with D possibly TRBD2 on 5 matching bases. Germline V gene lookup returns CDR1 GTSNPN and CDR2 SVGIG (reference sequence). This CDR3 spans 15 amino acids. Trimming stripped 1 base from V and 13 bases from J, with 22 bases between. CDR3: CAWSGGLIRGRMLFF. CDR3 coding DNA: TGTGCCTGGAGTGGCGGATTAATACGAGGGCGAATGCTGTTTTTT.

The CDR3 region has the DNA TGTGCCACCGAGGCCCGGGACAGAGTAAGGGTTACGCAGTATTTT. This codes for CATEARDRVRVTQYF. This chain uses TRBV11-2 with TRBJ2-3; the match to TRBD1 covers 7 bases. CDR3 length: 15 residues. Per the germline V gene, CDR1 is SGHAT and CDR2 is FQNNGV. Germline trimming cut 10 bases from V and 8 bases from J; bases unmatched to any gene: 18.

The rearrangement uses TRBV28 and TRBJ1-4; no clear D gene. Germline CDR1 MDHEN, CDR2 SYDVKM. CDR3 length: 12 amino acids. Trimming took off 2 bases at V and 6 bases at J, with 4 bases between the two ends. The chain's CDR3 is CASSLGYEKLFF. CDR3 coding DNA: TGTGCCAGCAGTTTAGGATATGAAAAACTGTTTTTT. Based on the CDR3 plus reference TRBV28 and TRBJ1-4, the full variable domain is DVKVTQSSRYLVKRTGEKVFLECVQDMDHENMFWYRQDPGLGLRLIYFSYDVKMKEKGDIPEGYSVSREKKERFSLILESASTNQTSMYLCASSLGYEKLFFGSGTQLSVL.

The CDR3: CASSLEHRNTEAFF. The CDR3 nucleotides are TGTGCCAGCAGCTTAGAACATCGGAACACTGAAGCTTTCTTT. The V call is TRBV7-2, the J call TRBJ1-1; D is unresolved. V lost 1 base and J 1 base, leaving 7 bases between the germline ends. Germline V lookup: CDR1 SGHTA, CDR2 FQGNSA. The CDR3 spans 14 residues.

This clone was found a few times. The rearrangement links TRBV19 to TRBJ1-1; 7 bases are shared with TRBD1. The CDR3 has 15 residues. The ends lost 5 bases at V and 2 bases at J; junction bases unmatched: 8. In germline, CDR1 is LNHDA, CDR2 SQIVND (reference sequence). CDR3 region: CASSASGTVNTEAFF. DNA of the CDR3: TGTGCCAGTAGTGCCTCCGGGACAGTCAACACTGAAGCTTTCTTT.

CDR3 protein: CASSSGQSAYEQYF. DNA for the CDR3: TGTGCCAGCAGCTCGGGCCAATCGGCGTACGAGCAGTACTTC. The J gene is TRBJ2-7, the V gene TRBV5-6; D not certain. Deletions cut 3 bases from V and 4 bases from J, with 14 bases between. The CDR3 runs to 14 residues. From germline, CDR1 is SGHDT and CDR2 YYEEEE.

The V and J genes are TRBV30 and TRBJ2-7; 9 bases are a match to TRBD1. The CDR3 totals 14 residues. J was trimmed by 3 bases and V by 0 bases; bases with no gene match: 3. CDR1 is GTSNPN and CDR2 is SVGIG in the germline V gene (reference sequence). The CDR3: CAWSVTGGGYEQYF. In DNA, the CDR3 is TGTGCCTGGAGTGTTACAGGGGGCGGCTACGAGCAGTACTTC.

The chain carries TRBV19 and TRBJ2-7, with D hard to call. V lost 1 base, J lost 3 bases, and 7 bases lay in between. Looked up from germline, CDR1 is LNHDA and CDR2 is SQIVND (reference sequence). The CDR3 sequence is 13 residues long. The CDR3 protein is CASSIAVYYEQYF. CDR3 DNA: TGTGCCAGTAGTATAGCGGTCTACTACGAGCAGTACTTC. The entire variable domain, with the rest obtained from reference TRBV19 and TRBJ2-7, is as follows: DGGITQSPKYLFRKEGQNVTLSCEQNLNHDAMYWYRQDPGQGLRLIYYSQIVNDFQKGDIAEGYSVSREKKESFPLTVTSAQKNPTAFYLCASSIAVYYEQYFGPGTRLTVT.

This sequence joins TRBV6-6 and TRBJ2-5; D not resolved. The CDR3 has 16 amino acids. V lost 0 bases and J lost 1, with 12 bases in between. The V gene's germline CDR1 is MNHNY and CDR2 SVGAGI (reference sequence). CDR3 nucleotide sequence: TGTGCCAGCAGTTACTCGATTCGAAGCGCCCAAGAGACCCAGTACTTC. Its protein product is CASSYSIRSAQETQYF.

CDR3 residues: CASSFPRGGYAQETQYF. The CDR3 nucleotides are TGTGCCAGCAGCTTCCCCAGGGGGGGATACGCCCAAGAGACCCAGTACTTC. The rearrangement links TRBV7-9 to TRBJ2-5; D is tentatively TRBD1 or TRBD2 (7 bases each). Germline-derived CDR1 and CDR2 are SEHNR and FQNEAQ (reference sequence). Trimming took off 3 bases at V and 1 base at J, with 18 bases between the two ends. The CDR3 extends over 17 amino acids. The variable domain in full, with the rest retrieved from reference TRBV7-9 and TRBJ2-5, is DTGVSQNPRHKITKRGQNVTFRCDPISEHNRLYWYRQTLGQGPEFLTYFQNEAQLEKSRLLSDRFSAERPKGSFSTLEIQRTEQGDSAMYLCASSFPRGGYAQETQYFGPGTRLLVL.

The chain combines TRBV4-3 with TRBJ2-3; 9 bases line up with TRBD1. CDR1 is LGHNA and CDR2 is YSLEER in the germline V gene. The CDR3 consists of 15 residues. J was trimmed by 1 base and V by 4 bases; bases with no gene match: 3. CDR3 in DNA: TGCGCCAGCAGCCGCCGGGACAGGGGCACAGATACGCAGTATTTT. Translation: CASSRRDRGTDTQYF.

The V and J genes are TRBV7-9 and TRBJ2-1; a weak D match, TRBD2 (5 bases). Between the trimmed V and J ends, which lost 5 bases and 5 bases, there was a span of 16 bases. The CDR3 loop spans 15 amino acids. Germline V gene data show CDR1 as SEHNR and CDR2 as FQNEAQ (reference sequence). For the CDR3, the DNA is TGTGCCAGCAGCCCAGGAGGTCGGGCAAACAATGAGCAGTTCTTC. Residues: CASSPGGRANNEQFF.

V is TRBV4-1 and J is TRBJ2-2; 9 bases map to TRBD1. The V and J ends lost 1 base and 4 bases, in that order; junction bases with no gene match: 4. This CDR3 has 16 residues. The germline V gene has CDR1 MGHRA and CDR2 YSYEKL. The DNA of the CDR3 is TGCGCCAGCAGCCAAGCCGGGACAGGGTTCACCGGGGAGCTGTTTTTT. Translating it yields CASSQAGTGFTGELFF.

This clone was counted once. The same CDR3 arises from other DNA sequences in this sample as well. V gene TRBV19 combines with J gene TRBJ2-7, with D uncertain. There are 14 residues in the CDR3. Per the germline V gene, CDR1 is LNHDA and CDR2 is SQIVND (reference sequence). The germline V and J ends were trimmed by 3 bases and 0 bases, with 9 bases remaining between them. This CDR3 reads CASSIWGRSYEQYF. DNA of the CDR3: TGTGCCAGTAGTATTTGGGGTCGCTCCTACGAGCAGTACTTC.

Only one count was recorded for this clone. The gene calls are TRBV7-8 and TRBJ2-7, with TRBD1 as a possible D gene (6 bases). V gave up 1 base and J gave up 2 bases, with 9 bases separating them. The CDR3 loop spans 14 amino acids. Germline V gives CDR1 SGHVS, CDR2 FQNEAQ. For the CDR3, the DNA is TGTGCCAGCAGCTTAGAACAGGGTCCCTACGAGCAGTACTTC. The encoded protein is CASSLEQGPYEQYF.

The rearrangement uses TRBV4-3 and TRBJ2-7; perhaps TRBD1 as D (6 bases). The V end lost 4 bases, the J end lost 6 bases, and 37 bases lay between the germline ends. The germline V gene has CDR1 LGHNA and CDR2 YSLEER. This CDR3 contains 21 residues. The CDR3 DNA sequence: TGCGCCAGCAGCCTAAGCACCGGTCTCAGGGGTCCCGAGTCACTTCTCTCCGAGCAGTACTTC. As protein: CASSLSTGLRGPESLLSEQYF.